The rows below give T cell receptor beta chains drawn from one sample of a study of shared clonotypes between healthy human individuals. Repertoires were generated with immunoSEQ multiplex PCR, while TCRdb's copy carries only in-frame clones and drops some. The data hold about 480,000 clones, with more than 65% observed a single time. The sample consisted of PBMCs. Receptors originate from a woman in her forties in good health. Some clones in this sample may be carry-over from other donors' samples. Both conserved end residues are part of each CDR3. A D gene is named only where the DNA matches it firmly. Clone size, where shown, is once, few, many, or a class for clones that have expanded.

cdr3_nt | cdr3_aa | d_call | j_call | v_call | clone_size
TGCGCCAGCAGCCTTAGCGGGGAGAACACAGATACGCAGTATTTT | CASSLSGENTDTQYF | TRBD2 | TRBJ2-3 | TRBV5-1 | .
TGCAGCGTTCTTGGGGGGACTAGCGCGAGGGTTTACGAGCAGTACTTC | CSVLGGTSARVYEQYF | TRBD2 | TRBJ2-7 | TRBV29-1 | .
TGCAGCGTTAAGGGACTAGCGGGGAGCACAGATACGCAGTATTTT | CSVKGLAGSTDTQYF | TRBD2 | TRBJ2-3 | TRBV29-1 | .
TGTGCCAGCAGTGAGGAGGGCGTGGTGAGAAACATTCAGTACTTC | CASSEEGVVRNIQYF | . | TRBJ2-4 | TRBV2 | .
TGTGCCAGCAGCTCGAGGGCGGGAGGTCTTAGCTCCTACGAGCAGTACTTC | CASSSRAGGLSSYEQYF | TRBD2 | TRBJ2-7 | TRBV11-1 | .
TGTGCCAGCAGCCCCCTGGGGCTAGCTCTCTACAATGAGCAGTTCTTC | CASSPLGLALYNEQFF | . | TRBJ2-1 | TRBV13 | .
TGTGCCAGCAGCGAAACTAGCGTTGCAGATACGCAGTATTTT | CASSETSVADTQYF | TRBD2 | TRBJ2-3 | TRBV6-1 | .
TGTGCCAGTAGGGGTAAATCCGGGACAGAATACAATGAGCAGTTCTTC | CASRGKSGTEYNEQFF | TRBD1 | TRBJ2-1 | TRBV19 | .
TGTGCCTGGAGGGGGGGACTGCGCCAAGAGACCCAGTACTTC | CAWRGGLRQETQYF | . | TRBJ2-5 | TRBV30 | once
TGTGCCAGCAGTGTCCGGACAGGGGGCGCGTCTGGGGCCAACGTCCTGACTTTC | CASSVRTGGASGANVLTF | TRBD1 | TRBJ2-6 | TRBV6-1 | .
TGTGCCAGCAGTTTCGTTGTGGTGGCGGAGGGGTACAATGAGCAGTTCTTC | CASSFVVVAEGYNEQFF | . | TRBJ2-1 | TRBV28 | .
TGTGCCAGCAGCTTACACGGCACCGGGGAGCTGTTTTTT | CASSLHGTGELFF | . | TRBJ2-2 | TRBV7-9 | .
TGTGCCAGCAGCGTTAGCGGGAGGCCAGATACGCAGTATTTT | CASSVSGRPDTQYF | TRBD2 | TRBJ2-3 | TRBV9 | few
TGTGCCTGGAAACGACAGGGTGGCAATCAGCCCCAGCATTTT | CAWKRQGGNQPQHF | TRBD1 | TRBJ1-5 | TRBV30 | .
TGCGCCAGCAGTCGTGACAGTCTTAGGGGTAATGAAAAACTGTTTTTT | CASSRDSLRGNEKLFF | . | TRBJ1-4 | TRBV5-1 | .
TGTGCCAGCAGCTTGGAGCGGGAGGGCCTTTACAATGAGCAGTTCTTC | CASSLEREGLYNEQFF | TRBD2 | TRBJ2-1 | TRBV7-3 | .
TGTGCCAGCAGCCAAGATTGGGGGATCGGCACTGAAGCTTTCTTT | CASSQDWGIGTEAFF | . | TRBJ1-1 | TRBV14 | .
TGTGCCAGCAGTTTATCGGGTCTTGGCAGGGTGAACACCGGGGAGCTGTTTTTT | CASSLSGLGRVNTGELFF | . | TRBJ2-2 | TRBV28 | .
TGTGCCATCACCCAGGGTAGCAATCAGCCCCAGCATTTT | CAITQGSNQPQHF | . | TRBJ1-5 | TRBV10-3 | .
TGTGCCAGCAGGCGCCGACCGGGAACACCCACCGGGGAGCTGTTTTTT | CASRRRPGTPTGELFF | . | TRBJ2-2 | TRBV5-8 | few
TGTGCCAGCTCACCCATGGGGCCGGGGAGCACTGAAGCTTTCTTT | CASSPMGPGSTEAFF | . | TRBJ1-1 | TRBV18 | .
TGTGCCAGCAGAGGGATCGGGGAAAAACTGTTTTTT | CASRGIGEKLFF | . | TRBJ1-4 | TRBV27 | .
TGTGCCAGCAGCCAAATCGGGACTAGCCAGTCCCGCACAGATACGCAGTATTTT | CASSQIGTSQSRTDTQYF | TRBD2 | TRBJ2-3 | TRBV4-2 | .
TGTGCCAGCAGCTTGGGACTAGCGGAGGCCTACGAGCAGTACTTC | CASSLGLAEAYEQYF | TRBD2 | TRBJ2-7 | TRBV5-4 | .